These T cell receptor beta chains were read from a single sample in a study of T cells in Graves' hyperthyroidism and ophthalmopathy. Using its own MiXCR run on the multiplex PCR reads, TCRdb lists one record per CDR3 protein. Among about 260,000 distinct CDR3 sequences listed, 20% to 25% were seen once. What was sequenced was blood. Every receptor here comes from a man aged 25-40 years with Graves' ophthalmopathy. Each CDR3 is given without its conserved first and last residue.

v_gene: TRBV7-2; CDR3aa: ASSLAPWTGRGHHEQF
v_gene: TRBV7-8; CDR3aa: ASSRSVSNQPQH
v_gene: TRBV3-1; CDR3aa: ASSQTGSMYQETQY
v_gene: TRBV9; CDR3aa: ASSAKGGRTGGISSGVNVLT
v_gene: TRBV5-1; CDR3aa: ASSLVAPLPGLAGVNEQY
v_gene: TRBV5-1; CDR3aa: GSLEQTVRTNEQF
v_gene: TRBV18; CDR3aa: ASSPPGTNFYEQY
v_gene: TRBV7-2; CDR3aa: ASSLVPTGDEKLF
v_gene: TRBV12-3/TRBV12-4; CDR3aa: ASTPRPDTEAF
v_gene: TRBV30; CDR3aa: AWSTLLGYT
v_gene: TRBV4-1; CDR3aa: ASSQTPRAAEQY
v_gene: TRBV30; CDR3aa: ACHLTGSGREQY
v_gene: TRBV5-4; CDR3aa: ASSRDASTNEKLF
v_gene: TRBV5-1; CDR3aa: ASSRGGYGYGYT
v_gene: TRBV5-1; CDR3aa: ASRTSGSGEQF
v_gene: TRBV6-2/TRBV6-3; CDR3aa: ASRPSSGRADEQY
v_gene: TRBV4-1; CDR3aa: ASRKTGANEQF
v_gene: TRBV6-1; CDR3aa: ASGRQDYEQY
v_gene: TRBV29-1; CDR3aa: SVEGGTSGWGEQY
v_gene: TRBV7-9; CDR3aa: AGSLSAGMQETQY
v_gene: TRBV7-3; CDR3aa: ASSQGSGRLTDTQY
v_gene: TRBV9; CDR3aa: ASRATQGSYEQY
v_gene: TRBV7-3; CDR3aa: ASSPGTAADTQY
v_gene: TRBV6-1; CDR3aa: AINDISYQETQY
v_gene: TRBV11-2; CDR3aa: ASSLDRVDRGKEAF
v_gene: TRBV20-1; CDR3aa: SARVTYKPGLAGGPGYEQY
v_gene: TRBV6-1; CDR3aa: ASRLLGTYGYT
v_gene: TRBV5-1; CDR3aa: ATTGTGQDGYT
v_gene: TRBV3-1; CDR3aa: ASSQDFPGQGIAMNTEAF
v_gene: TRBV20-1; CDR3aa: STGTGLGGYT
v_gene: TRBV20-1; CDR3aa: SARRGAGNTIY
v_gene: TRBV7-3; CDR3aa: ASRLTGSDTQY
v_gene: TRBV10-3; CDR3aa: AISEFETRTYEQY
v_gene: TRBV7-9; CDR3aa: ASSLGWAYEQY
v_gene: TRBV7-3; CDR3aa: ASSLGASGYEQY
v_gene: TRBV4-1; CDR3aa: ASSLDDRGSYEQY
v_gene: TRBV20-1; CDR3aa: SAISGLGTDTQY
v_gene: TRBV11-1; CDR3aa: ASSLEVWDRNSPLH
v_gene: TRBV28; CDR3aa: ASSFESSGKWSDTQY
v_gene: TRBV6-5; CDR3aa: ASSPRTVNYGYT